This TCR beta chain is from a study of blood T cell repertoires in COVID-19. About the research overall: From the United States, Italy and Spain came samples of acute and convalescent COVID-19. T cells, B-cell-depleted T cells, or PBMCs supplied cDNA or gDNA.

The ends lost 6 bases at V and 0 bases at J; junction bases unmatched: 3. Germline assignment: CDR1 LNHDA and CDR2 SQIVND (reference sequence). The length of the CDR3 is 15 residues. Authors' methods: Researchers report that nucleated cell counts were estimated from reference gene primer amplification. Sequencing was performed with immunoSEQ multiplex PCR; in TCRdb, only in-frame clones are kept and a portion is missing. The V and J calls and clone size are taken from that table; D and trimming were inferred from the DNA. The data hold over 150,000 clones, with 80% to 90% observed a single time. The sequencing input was peripheral blood. The chain recombines TRBV19 with TRBJ2-2; TRBD2 matches 8 bases. The receptor's source is a human donor in a cohort sampled during active COVID-19. This CDR3 is CASRAGLANTGELFF. In DNA form, the CDR3 reads TGTGCCAGTAGGGCGGGACTAGCGAACACCGGGGAGCTGTTTTTT.